These T cell receptor beta chains were read from a single sample in a study of OX40 agonist ivuxolimab in advanced cancers. This table comes from immunoSEQ multiplex PCR, and its TCRdb copy is limited to in-frame clones, with some not included. The repertoire holds around 90,000 clones, with 75% to 90% as singletons. This sample comprised CD4+ or CD8+ T cells sorted from blood, obtained in a trial of the OX40 agonist ivuxolimab. The receptors come from an adult with an advanced solid tumor such as melanoma, head and neck, liver or kidney cancer. The CDR3 runs from the conserved cysteine through the conserved F or W. D genes are given only for firm matches. Clone size, where shown, is once, few, many, or a class for clones that have expanded.

CSAGAGAPQYF | TGCAGCGCTGGCGCGGGGGCCCCGCAGTATTTT | TRBJ2-3 | TRBV29-1 | . | .
CASSSLTSLSEQFF | TGTGCCAGCAGCTCACTGACTAGCCTAAGTGAGCAGTTCTTC | TRBJ2-1 | TRBV11-3 | once | TRBD2
CASSLDTGSNQPQHF | TGTGCCAGTAGTCTTGACACAGGGAGCAATCAGCCCCAGCATTTT | TRBJ1-5 | TRBV19 | . | .
CATSRGLRTGWWGYTF | TGTGCCACCAGCAGAGGTTTACGGACAGGGTGGTGGGGCTACACCTTC | TRBJ1-2 | TRBV15 | . | TRBD1
CASSNSGSGTGELFF | TGTGCCAGCAGCAATAGCGGGAGCGGTACCGGGGAGCTGTTTTTT | TRBJ2-2 | TRBV27 | . | TRBD2
CASSPDSHTYGYTF | TGCGCCAGCAGCCCAGACAGCCATACCTATGGCTACACCTTC | TRBJ1-2 | TRBV5-1 | once | .
CASSEALHGYTF | TGTGCCAGCAGTGAAGCGCTTCATGGCTACACCTTC | TRBJ1-2 | TRBV6-1 | . | .
CASSGDSQETQYF | TGTGCCAGCAGCGGGGACTCCCAAGAGACCCAGTACTTC | TRBJ2-5 | TRBV9 | . | .
CASSYWASRDREQFF | TGTGCCAGCAGTTACTGGGCTAGTCGGGACAGGGAGCAGTTCTTC | TRBJ2-1 | TRBV27 | once | TRBD1
CASSEAEAGRTQYF | TGTGCCAGCAGTGAAGCGGAGGCGGGTAGGACCCAGTACTTC | TRBJ2-5 | TRBV2 | . | .
CASSTAATGYEQYF | TGTGCCAGCAGTACTGCGGCCACCGGCTACGAGCAGTACTTC | TRBJ2-7 | TRBV28 | . | .
CASGAGRTDTQYF | TGTGCCAGCGGTGCGGGACGCACAGATACGCAGTATTTT | TRBJ2-3 | TRBV5-6 | . | .
CASTGLDSYNEQFF | TGTGCCAGCACGGGTCTTGACTCCTACAATGAGCAGTTCTTC | TRBJ2-1 | TRBV27 | . | .
CASSLGHRGLNTEAFF | TGCGCCAGCAGCCTTGGTCACAGGGGATTAAACACTGAAGCTTTCTTT | TRBJ1-1 | TRBV5-1 | . | TRBD1
CASSITGTNTQYF | TGTGCCAGTAGTATAACTGGCACTAATACGCAGTATTTT | TRBJ2-3 | TRBV19 | . | .
CASSSAGGSGNTIYF | TGTGCCAGCAGTTCGGCGGGGGGCTCTGGAAACACCATATATTTT | TRBJ1-3 | TRBV27 | . | .
CASSYGLASDTQYF | TGTGCCAGCAGTTATGGGCTAGCCTCAGATACGCAGTATTTT | TRBJ2-3 | TRBV6-6 | . | .
CASSWSPPPSTDTQYF | TGTGCCAGCAGTTGGTCTCCACCCCCCAGCACAGATACGCAGTATTTT | TRBJ2-3 | TRBV27 | . | .
CASSYGTANTEAFF | TGTGCCAGCAGTTACGGGACAGCGAACACTGAAGCTTTCTTT | TRBJ1-1 | TRBV6-6 | . | TRBD1
CASGLGGNQETQYF | TGTGCCAGCGGTCTGGGGGGGAACCAAGAGACCCAGTACTTC | TRBJ2-5 | TRBV7-9 | . | TRBD2
CASSLGAPTSGFYEQYF | TGTGCCAGCAGCTTGGGGGCCCCAACTAGCGGCTTCTACGAGCAGTACTTC | TRBJ2-7 | TRBV5-5 | . | TRBD2
CASSPRNQNIQYF | TGCGCCAGCAGTCCCAGGAACCAAAACATTCAGTACTTC | TRBJ2-4 | TRBV10-1 | . | .
CASILATLPSEQYF | TGTGCCAGCATACTAGCGACACTCCCTTCCGAGCAGTACTTC | TRBJ2-7 | TRBV2 | once | TRBD2